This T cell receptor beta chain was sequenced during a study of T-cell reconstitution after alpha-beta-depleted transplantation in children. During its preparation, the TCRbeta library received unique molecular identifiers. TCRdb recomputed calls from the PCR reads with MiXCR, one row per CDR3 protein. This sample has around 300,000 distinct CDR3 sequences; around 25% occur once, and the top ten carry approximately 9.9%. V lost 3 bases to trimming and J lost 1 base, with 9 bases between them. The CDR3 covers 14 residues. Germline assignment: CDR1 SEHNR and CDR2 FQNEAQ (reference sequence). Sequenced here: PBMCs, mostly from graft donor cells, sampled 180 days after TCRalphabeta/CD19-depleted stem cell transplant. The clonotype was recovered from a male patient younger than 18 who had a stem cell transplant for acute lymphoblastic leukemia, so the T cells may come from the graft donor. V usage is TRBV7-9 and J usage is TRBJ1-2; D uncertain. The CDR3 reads CASSFDVVNYGYTF. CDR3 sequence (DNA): TGTGCCAGCAGCTTTGATGTGGTTAACTATGGCTACACCTTC. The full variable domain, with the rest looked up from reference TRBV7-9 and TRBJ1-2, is DTGVSQNPRHKITKRGQNVTFRCDPISEHNRLYWYRQTLGQGPEFLTYFQNEAQLEKSRLLSDRFSAERPKGSFSTLEIQRTEQGDSAMYLCASSFDVVNYGYTFGSGTRLTVV.